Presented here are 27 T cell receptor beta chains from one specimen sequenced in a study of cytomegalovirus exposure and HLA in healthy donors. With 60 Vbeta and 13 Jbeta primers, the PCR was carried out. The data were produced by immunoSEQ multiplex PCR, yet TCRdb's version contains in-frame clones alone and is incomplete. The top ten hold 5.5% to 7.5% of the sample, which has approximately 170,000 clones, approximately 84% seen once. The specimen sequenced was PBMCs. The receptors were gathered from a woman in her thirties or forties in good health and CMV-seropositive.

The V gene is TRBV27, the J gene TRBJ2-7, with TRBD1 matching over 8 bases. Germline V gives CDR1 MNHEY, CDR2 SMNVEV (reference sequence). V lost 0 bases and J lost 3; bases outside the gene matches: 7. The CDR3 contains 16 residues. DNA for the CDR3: TGTGCCAGCAGTTTATCGATCAGGGGGCGAAGCTACGAGCAGTACTTC. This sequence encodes CASSLSIRGRSYEQYF.

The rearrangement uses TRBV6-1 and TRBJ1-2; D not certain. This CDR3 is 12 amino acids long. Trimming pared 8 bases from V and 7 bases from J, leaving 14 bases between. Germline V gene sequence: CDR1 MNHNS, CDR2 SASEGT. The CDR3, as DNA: TGTGCCAGCTCGGCCTCGGAGGGTGGCTACACCTTC. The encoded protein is CASSASEGGYTF.

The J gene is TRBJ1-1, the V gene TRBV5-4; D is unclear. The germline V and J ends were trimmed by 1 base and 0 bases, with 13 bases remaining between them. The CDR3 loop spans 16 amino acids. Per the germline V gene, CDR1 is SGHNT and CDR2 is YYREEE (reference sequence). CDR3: CASSLSPRRLNTEAFF. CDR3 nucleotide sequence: TGTGCCAGCAGCTTGTCCCCTAGGAGGCTGAACACTGAAGCTTTCTTT.

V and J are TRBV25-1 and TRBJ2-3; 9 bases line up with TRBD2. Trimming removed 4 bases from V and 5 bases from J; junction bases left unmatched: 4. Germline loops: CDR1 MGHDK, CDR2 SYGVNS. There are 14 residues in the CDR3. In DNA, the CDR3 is TGTGCCAGCAGTGGTAGCGGGGGAGTAGATACGCAGTATTTT. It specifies CASSGSGGVDTQYF.

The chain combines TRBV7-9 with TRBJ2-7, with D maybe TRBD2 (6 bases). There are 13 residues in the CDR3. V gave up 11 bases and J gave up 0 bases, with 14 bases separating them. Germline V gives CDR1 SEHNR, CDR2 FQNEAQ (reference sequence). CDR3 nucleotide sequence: TGTGCCTCGCGGTCCGGGAGCTCCTACGAGCAGTACTTC. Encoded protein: CASRSGSSYEQYF.

CDR3: CASGQGRNYGYTF. The CDR3 DNA sequence: TGTGCCAGCGGACAGGGGAGGAACTATGGCTACACCTTC. This chain joins TRBV6-5 and TRBJ1-2; 9 bases match TRBD1. CDR1 is MNHEY, CDR2 SVGAGI, per germline. After removal of 8 bases from V and 2 bases from J, the junction contained 3 bases not matched to a gene. This CDR3 comprises 13 residues.

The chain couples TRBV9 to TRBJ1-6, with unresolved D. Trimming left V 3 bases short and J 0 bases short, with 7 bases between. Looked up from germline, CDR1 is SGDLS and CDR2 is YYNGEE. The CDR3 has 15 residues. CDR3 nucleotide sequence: TGTGCCAGCAGCGCCCGGGACTCCTATAATTCACCCCTCCACTTT. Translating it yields CASSARDSYNSPLHF.

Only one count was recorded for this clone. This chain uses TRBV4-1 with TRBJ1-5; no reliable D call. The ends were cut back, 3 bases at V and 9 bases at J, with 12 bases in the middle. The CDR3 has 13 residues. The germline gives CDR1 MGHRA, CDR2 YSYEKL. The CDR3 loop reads CASSQDPGRPQHF. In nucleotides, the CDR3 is TGCGCCAGCAGCCAGGATCCAGGCAGGCCCCAGCATTTT.

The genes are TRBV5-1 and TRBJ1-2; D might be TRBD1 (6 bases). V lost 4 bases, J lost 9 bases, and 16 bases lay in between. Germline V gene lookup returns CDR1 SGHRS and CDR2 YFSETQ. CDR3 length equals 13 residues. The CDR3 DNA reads TGCGCCAGCAGCCCCCCACAGGGTATCAGCTACACCTTC. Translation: CASSPPQGISYTF.

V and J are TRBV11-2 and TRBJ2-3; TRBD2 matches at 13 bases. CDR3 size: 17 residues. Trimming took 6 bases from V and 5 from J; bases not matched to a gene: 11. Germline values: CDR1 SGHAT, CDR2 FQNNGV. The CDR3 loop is CASRQLTSGGARDTQYF. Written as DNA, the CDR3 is TGTGCCAGCAGGCAACTCACTAGCGGGGGGGCTCGAGATACGCAGTATTTT.

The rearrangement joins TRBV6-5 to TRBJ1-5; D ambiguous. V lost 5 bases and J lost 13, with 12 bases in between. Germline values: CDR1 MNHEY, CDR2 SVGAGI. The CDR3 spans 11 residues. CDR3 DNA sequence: TGTGCCAGCAGTCTCGGCGGGGAACAGCATTTT. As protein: CASSLGGEQHF.

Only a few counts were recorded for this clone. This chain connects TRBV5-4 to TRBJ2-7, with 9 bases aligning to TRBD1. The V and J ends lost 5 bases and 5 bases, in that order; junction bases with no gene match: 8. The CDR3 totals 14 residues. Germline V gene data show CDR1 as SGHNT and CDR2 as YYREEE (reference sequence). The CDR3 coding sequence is TGTGCCAGCAGGACGTTCGGACAGGGGAACGAGCAGTACTTC. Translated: CASRTFGQGNEQYF. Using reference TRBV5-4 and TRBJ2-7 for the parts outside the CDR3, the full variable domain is ETGVTQSPTHLIKTRGQQVTLRCSSQSGHNTVSWYQQALGQGPQFIFQYYREEENGRGNFPPRFSGLQFPNYSSELNVNALELDDSALYLCASRTFGQGNEQYFGPGTRLTVT.

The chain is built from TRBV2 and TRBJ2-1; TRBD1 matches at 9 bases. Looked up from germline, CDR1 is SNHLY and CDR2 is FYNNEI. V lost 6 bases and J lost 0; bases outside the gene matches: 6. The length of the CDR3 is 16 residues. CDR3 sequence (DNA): TGTGCCAGCAGGCCTACGACAGGGGGCTCCTACAATGAGCAGTTCTTC. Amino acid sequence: CASRPTTGGSYNEQFF.

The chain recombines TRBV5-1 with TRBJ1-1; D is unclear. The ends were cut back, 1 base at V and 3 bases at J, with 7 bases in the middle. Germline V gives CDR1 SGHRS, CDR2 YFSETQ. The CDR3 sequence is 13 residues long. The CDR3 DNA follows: TGCGCCAGCAGCTTGACCAGGTACACTGAAGCTTTCTTT. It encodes CASSLTRYTEAFF.

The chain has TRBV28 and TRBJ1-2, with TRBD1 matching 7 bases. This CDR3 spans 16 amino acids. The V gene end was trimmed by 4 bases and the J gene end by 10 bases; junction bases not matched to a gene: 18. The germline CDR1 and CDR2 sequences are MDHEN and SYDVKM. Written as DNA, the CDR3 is TGTGCCAGCAGTTCCACCGGGACAGAGATTCGAGACCACTACACCTTC. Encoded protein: CASSSTGTEIRDHYTF.

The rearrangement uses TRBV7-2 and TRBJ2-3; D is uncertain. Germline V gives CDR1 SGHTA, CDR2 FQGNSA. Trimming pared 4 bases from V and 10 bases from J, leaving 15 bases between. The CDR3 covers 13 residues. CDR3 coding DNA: TGTGCCAGCAGCTCAGACCGGGTCGGATCGCAGTATTTT. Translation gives CASSSDRVGSQYF. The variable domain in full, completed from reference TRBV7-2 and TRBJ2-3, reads GAGVSQSPSNKVTEKGKDVELRCDPISGHTALYWYRQSLGQGLEFLIYFQGNSAPDKSGLPSDRFSAERTGGSVSTLTIQRTQQEDSAVYLCASSSDRVGSQYFGPGTRLTVL.

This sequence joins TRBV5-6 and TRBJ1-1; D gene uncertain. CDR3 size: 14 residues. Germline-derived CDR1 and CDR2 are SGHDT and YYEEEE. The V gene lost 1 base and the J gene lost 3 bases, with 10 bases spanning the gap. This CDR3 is CASSLYSMYTEAFF. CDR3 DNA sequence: TGTGCCAGCAGCTTGTACAGTATGTACACTGAAGCTTTCTTT.

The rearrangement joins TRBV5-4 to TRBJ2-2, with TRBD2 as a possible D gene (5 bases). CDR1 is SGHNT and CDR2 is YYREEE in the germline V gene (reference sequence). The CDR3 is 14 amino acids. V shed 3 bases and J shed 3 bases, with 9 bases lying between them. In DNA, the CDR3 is TGTGCCAGCAGCTCAGGTAGCGACACCGGGGAGCTGTTTTTT. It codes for CASSSGSDTGELFF.

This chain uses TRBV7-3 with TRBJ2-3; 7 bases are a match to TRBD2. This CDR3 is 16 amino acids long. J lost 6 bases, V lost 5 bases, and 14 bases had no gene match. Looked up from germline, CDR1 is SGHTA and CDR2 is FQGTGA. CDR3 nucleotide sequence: TGTGCCAGCAGCGAATCCGGGGGGATCGGTGCCGATACGCAGTATTTT. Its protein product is CASSESGGIGADTQYF.

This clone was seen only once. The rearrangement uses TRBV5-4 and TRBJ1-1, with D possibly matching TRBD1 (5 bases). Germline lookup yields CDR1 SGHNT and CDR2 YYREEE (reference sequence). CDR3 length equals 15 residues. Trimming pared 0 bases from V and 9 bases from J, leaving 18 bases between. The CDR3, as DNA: TGTGCCAGCAGCTTGGGCACAGGAATAGGGGATAAAGCTTTCTTT. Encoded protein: CASSLGTGIGDKAFF.

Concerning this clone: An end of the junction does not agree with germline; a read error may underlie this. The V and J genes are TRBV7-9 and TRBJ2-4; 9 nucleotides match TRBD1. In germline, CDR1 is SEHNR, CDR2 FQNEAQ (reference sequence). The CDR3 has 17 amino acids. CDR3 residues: CSSSLGGQGVSKNIQYF. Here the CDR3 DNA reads TGTTCCAGCAGCTTAGGGGGACAGGGTGTTTCTAAAAACATTCAGTACTTC.

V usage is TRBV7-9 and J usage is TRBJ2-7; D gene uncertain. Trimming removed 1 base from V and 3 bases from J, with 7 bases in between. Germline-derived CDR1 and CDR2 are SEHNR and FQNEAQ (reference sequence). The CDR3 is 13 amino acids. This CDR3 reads CASSLDAFYEQYF. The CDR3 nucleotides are TGTGCCAGCAGCTTAGATGCGTTCTACGAGCAGTACTTC.

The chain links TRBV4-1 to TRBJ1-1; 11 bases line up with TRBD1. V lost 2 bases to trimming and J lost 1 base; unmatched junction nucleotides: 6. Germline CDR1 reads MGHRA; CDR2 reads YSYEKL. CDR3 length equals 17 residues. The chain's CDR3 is CASSQNRDRGWNTEAFF. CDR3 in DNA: TGCGCCAGCAGCCAAAACCGGGACAGGGGGTGGAACACTGAAGCTTTCTTT.

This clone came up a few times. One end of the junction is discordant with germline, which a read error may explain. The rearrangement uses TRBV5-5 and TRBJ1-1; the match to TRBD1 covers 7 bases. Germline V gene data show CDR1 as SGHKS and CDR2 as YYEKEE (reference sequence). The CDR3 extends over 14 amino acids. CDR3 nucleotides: TGCGCCAGCAGAATAGACAGGGTGAACACTGAAGCTTTCTTT. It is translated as CASRIDRVNTEAFF.

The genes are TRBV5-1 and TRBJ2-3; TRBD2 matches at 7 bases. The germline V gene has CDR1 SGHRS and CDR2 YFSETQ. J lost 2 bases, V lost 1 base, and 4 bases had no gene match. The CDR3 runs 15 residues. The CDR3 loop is CASSLRGVFTDTQYF. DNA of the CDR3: TGCGCCAGCAGCTTGCGGGGGGTATTCACAGATACGCAGTATTTT.

Here the CDR3 reads CATARDMRDTEAFF. For the CDR3, the DNA is TGTGCCACAGCTCGGGACATGAGGGACACTGAAGCTTTCTTT. V is TRBV27 and J is TRBJ1-1, with D tentatively TRBD1 (6 bases). Trimming pared 10 bases from V and 3 bases from J, leaving 18 bases between. The germline gives CDR1 MNHEY, CDR2 SMNVEV (reference sequence). The CDR3 is made up of 14 amino acids.

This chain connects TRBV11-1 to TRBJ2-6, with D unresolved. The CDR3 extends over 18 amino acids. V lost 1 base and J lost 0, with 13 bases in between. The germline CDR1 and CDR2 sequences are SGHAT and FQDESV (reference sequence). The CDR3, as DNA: TGTGCCAGCAGCTTAGTTTTCTCTGGTAGCTCTGGGGCCAACGTCCTGACTTTC. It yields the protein CASSLVFSGSSGANVLTF.